This entry concerns a single T cell receptor beta chain. The antigen is undetermined. Assay: immunoSEQ multiplex PCR; the TCRdb copy retains only in-frame clones and omits some. The data hold tens of thousands of clones, with approximately 90% observed a single time. This sample was included in a study of T cell responses to AZD1222 COVID-19 vaccine. Points from the study as a whole: Spike-specific TCRs gained breadth and depth after people received two AZD1222 doses.

The CDR3 length is 15 residues. The ends lost 5 bases at V and 4 bases at J; junction bases unmatched: 5. CDR1 is MNHEY and CDR2 is SMNVEV in the germline V gene (reference sequence). The rearrangement joins TRBV27 to TRBJ1-6; 7 bases are a match to TRBD1. This specimen consisted of peripheral blood, obtained on day 0 of AZD1222 vaccination. The receptor was derived from an adult in good health. The CDR3 region is CASSKDRFYNSPLHF. The CDR3 DNA reads as TGTGCCAGCAGTAAGGACAGGTTTTATAATTCACCCCTCCACTTT.